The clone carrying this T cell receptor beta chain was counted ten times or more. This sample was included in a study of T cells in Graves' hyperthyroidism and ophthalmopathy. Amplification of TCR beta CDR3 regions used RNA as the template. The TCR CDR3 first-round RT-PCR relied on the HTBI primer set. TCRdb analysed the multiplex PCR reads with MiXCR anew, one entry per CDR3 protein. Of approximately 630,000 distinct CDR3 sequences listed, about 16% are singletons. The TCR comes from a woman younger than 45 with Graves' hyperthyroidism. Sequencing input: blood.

The CDR3 here is CATAENRVEYF. In nucleotides, the CDR3 is TGTGCCACCGCGGAAAATAGGGTGGAGTACTTC. This chain connects TRBV10-3 to TRBJ2-5, with D uncertain. With 10 bases removed from V and 12 bases from J, the gap between germline ends came to 18 bases. CDR3 length: 11 residues. CDR1 ENHRY and CDR2 SYGVKD come from the germline V gene.